These 30 T cell receptor beta chains share one sample of origin, sequenced in a study of cytotoxic CD8 clonotypes in ibrutinib-treated CLL. Measured with immunoSEQ multiplex PCR; TCRdb has only the in-frame clones, and not every one. The sample contains approximately 350,000 clones, 60% to 80% of which appear only once. The material was PBMCs, obtained after 36 months of ibrutinib treatment. These receptors were collected from a human donor with chronic lymphocytic leukemia.

This rearrangement joins TRBV9 to TRBJ1-1, with 9 bases that match TRBD1. CDR3 size: 16 residues. Trimming at V came to 3 bases and at J to 0 bases, leaving 6 bases not matched to a gene. The germline CDR1 and CDR2 sequences are SGDLS and YYNGEE. The CDR3 spells CASSDNRGLMNTEAFF. The CDR3 bases are TGTGCCAGCAGCGACAACAGGGGGCTGATGAACACTGAAGCTTTCTTT.

The rearrangement links TRBV6-5 to TRBJ1-1; no reliable D call. Germline CDR1 MNHEY, CDR2 SVGAGI. This CDR3 region has 16 residues. The ends were cut back, 2 bases at V and 2 bases at J, with 15 bases in the middle. CDR3 nucleotide sequence: TGTGCCAGCAGTTACCCCCGGGCGGGCGGAAACACTGAAGCTTTCTTT. Translating it yields CASSYPRAGGNTEAFF.

V is TRBV5-1 and J is TRBJ2-1, with 9 bases identical to TRBD1. Germline CDR1 SGHRS, CDR2 YFSETQ. The trim removed 5 bases at V and 4 bases at J, leaving 10 bases unmatched. CDR3 length: 16 amino acids. The DNA of the CDR3 is TGCGCCAGCAGGAGCGGCCGGGACAGGGATTACAATGAGCAGTTCTTC. Translation: CASRSGRDRDYNEQFF.

The genes are TRBV29-1 and TRBJ2-7, with D uncertain. Trimming pared 4 bases from V and 3 bases from J, leaving 16 bases between. The CDR3 runs to 14 residues. CDR1 SQVTM and CDR2 ANQGSEA come from the germline V gene. The CDR3 nucleotides are TGCAGCGTTGCCCCCACGGGCCTAGGCTACGAGCAGTACTTC. It yields the protein CSVAPTGLGYEQYF.

This clone was detected only a few times. The gene calls are TRBV14 and TRBJ2-3; 7 bases map to TRBD2. The CDR3 has 16 residues. The V segment lost 1 base and the J segment 0 bases; nucleotides outside the gene matches: 4. The germline V gene encodes CDR1 SGHDN and CDR2 FVKESK. The CDR3 nucleotides read TGTGCCAGCAGCCAAGGTTTCGGGGGGAGCACAGATACGCAGTATTTT. This translates into CASSQGFGGSTDTQYF.

The sample holds one count of this clone. This sequence joins TRBV9 and TRBJ2-7; D is uncertain. The CDR3 runs 14 residues. V lost 1 base and J lost 1, with 9 bases in between. CDR1 is SGDLS, CDR2 YYNGEE, per germline. The CDR3 DNA follows: TGTGCCAGCAGCGTATTCTCTGAGTCCTACGAGCAGTACTTC. This encodes CASSVFSESYEQYF.

CDR3 nucleotides: TGCGCCAGCAGCTTGGCCGGACTCTTACAGACCCAGTACTTC. It specifies CASSLAGLLQTQYF. The genes are TRBV5-1 and TRBJ2-5; D is possibly TRBD2 (5 bases). Germline V gene sequence: CDR1 SGHRS, CDR2 YFSETQ. Trimming cost V 0 bases and J 6 bases, with 12 bases left between them. This CDR3 has 14 residues.

This clone was picked up a small number of times. This chain links TRBV5-4 with TRBJ2-5, with TRBD1 matching 10 bases. Trimming took 7 bases from V and 4 from J; bases not matched to a gene: 7. Germline loops: CDR1 SGHNT, CDR2 YYREEE (reference sequence). The CDR3 runs to 14 residues. The CDR3 DNA reads as TGTGCCAGCCATGGGACAGGGGTGGTAGAGACCCAGTACTTC. Translation: CASHGTGVVETQYF.

The chain is built from TRBV7-3 and TRBJ2-1, with 11 positions matching TRBD2. Germline V lookup: CDR1 SGHTA, CDR2 FQGTGA. Trimming cost V 0 bases and J 7 bases; bases outside gene matches: 2. CDR3 length equals 15 residues. In nucleotides, the CDR3 is TGTGCCAGCAGCTTAACTAGCGGGAGGGTAAATGAGCAGTTCTTC. It encodes CASSLTSGRVNEQFF.

This clone was counted a single time. The sample has other DNA sequences that encode this CDR3 too. This chain connects TRBV6-5 to TRBJ1-4, with D tentatively TRBD1 (6 bases). Between the trimmed V and J ends, which lost 0 bases and 2 bases, there was a span of 7 bases. Germline CDR1 reads MNHEY; CDR2 reads SVGAGI. This CDR3 region has 15 residues. CDR3 amino acids: CASSYSGGTNEKLFF. The CDR3 DNA reads TGTGCCAGCAGTTACTCAGGGGGGACTAATGAAAAACTGTTTTTT.

This clone has more than one count but fewer than ten. V and J are TRBV19 and TRBJ1-2; D perhaps matches TRBD1 (5 bases). Trimming took 7 bases from V and 4 from J, leaving 16 bases between them. Germline CDR1 is LNHDA and CDR2 is SQIVND (reference sequence). The CDR3 has 14 amino acids. The CDR3 region is CASIGRGAGYGYTF. CDR3 DNA: TGTGCCAGTATCGGGCGGGGCGCGGGCTATGGCTACACCTTC.

This rearrangement joins TRBV1 to TRBJ2-5; the D call TRBD2 from the table was never checked on the DNA. TRBV1 is designated a pseudogene. The CDR3 runs 16 residues. DNA for the CDR3: TGCACCAGCAGCCTTTCAGGACTCCTTAATCAAGAGACCCAGTACTTC. Protein: CTSSLSGLLNQETQYF.

The genes are TRBV7-3 and TRBJ1-1; the D is unclear. Germline values: CDR1 SGHTA, CDR2 FQGTGA. The length of the CDR3 is 13 residues. V lost 0 bases to trimming and J lost 3 bases, with 5 bases between them. The CDR3 DNA is TGTGCCAGCAGCTTAACCCGGGACACTGAAGCTTTCTTT. Translated: CASSLTRDTEAFF.

The V gene is TRBV9, the J gene TRBJ2-7, with TRBD2 identical over 8 bases. V gave up 3 bases and J gave up 5 bases; unmatched junction bases: 7. Germline values: CDR1 SGDLS, CDR2 YYNGEE. The CDR3 spans 14 residues. The CDR3 nucleotides are TGTGCCAGCAGCGCGGGACTAGAGCTCAACGAGCAGTACTTC. It yields the protein CASSAGLELNEQYF. The full variable domain, completed using reference TRBV9 and TRBJ2-7, is DSGVTQTPKHLITATGQRVTLRCSPRSGDLSVYWYQQSLDQGLQFLIQYYNGEERAKGNILERFSAQQFPDLHSELNLSSLELGDSALYFCASSAGLELNEQYFGPGTRLTVT.

The rearrangement uses TRBV2 and TRBJ1-1; 8 bases line up with TRBD1. Trimming at V came to 8 bases and at J to 4 bases, leaving 9 bases not matched to a gene. Germline V lookup: CDR1 SNHLY, CDR2 FYNNEI. The CDR3 sequence is 14 residues long. CDR3 loop: CASCQGALGTEAFF. The CDR3 nucleotides are TGTGCCAGCTGTCAGGGGGCGCTTGGCACTGAAGCTTTCTTT.

The V call is TRBV18, the J call TRBJ1-4; a weak D match, TRBD1 (6 bases). The ends were cut back, 6 bases at V and 0 bases at J, with 11 bases in the middle. Germline V gives CDR1 KGHSH, CDR2 LQKENI. This CDR3 is 15 amino acids long. CDR3 loop: CASSPAGATNEKLFF. Written as DNA, the CDR3 is TGTGCCAGCTCCCCCGCAGGGGCAACTAATGAAAAACTGTTTTTT. Filled out from reference TRBV18 and TRBJ1-4, the complete variable domain reads NAGVMQNPRHLVRRRGQEARLRCSPMKGHSHVYWYRQLPEEGLKFMVYLQKENIIDESGMPKERFSAEFPKEGPSILRIQQVVRGDSAAYFCASSPAGATNEKLFFGSGTQLSVL.

V gene TRBV13 combines with J gene TRBJ2-7; a possible D gene is TRBD1 (5 bases). Trimming removed 2 bases from V and 2 bases from J, with 13 bases in between. CDR3 length equals 15 residues. Germline CDR1 reads PRHDT; CDR2 reads FYEKMQ (reference sequence). The CDR3 region is CASSLRAGLPYEQYF. CDR3 sequence (DNA): TGTGCCAGCAGCTTACGGGCAGGGCTTCCCTACGAGCAGTACTTC.

The J gene is TRBJ1-6, the V gene TRBV2, with a tentative D call TRBD1 (5 bases). Looked up from germline, CDR1 is SNHLY and CDR2 is FYNNEI. V was cut by 2 bases and J by 8 bases, with 13 bases left in between. This CDR3 has 15 amino acids. The DNA of the CDR3 is TGTGCCAGCAGTGAAAGGGGTCTTTCTTATTCACCCCTCCACTTT. It translates to CASSERGLSYSPLHF.

This chain joins TRBV9 and TRBJ1-1, with D tentatively TRBD1 (5 bases). The CDR3 contains 12 residues. In germline, CDR1 is SGDLS, CDR2 YYNGEE. V lost 3 bases and J 7 bases, leaving 10 bases between the germline ends. DNA of the CDR3: TGTGCCAGCAGCGGTAGGGGTTTTGAAGCTTTCTTT. This codes for CASSGRGFEAFF.

The V and J genes are TRBV10-3 and TRBJ1-4, with 10 bases aligning to TRBD1. Trimming removed 6 bases from V and 6 bases from J; junction bases left unmatched: 1. This CDR3 has 13 residues. The germline V gene has CDR1 ENHRY and CDR2 SYGVKD. The CDR3 reads CAIRGTGDEKLFF. The CDR3, as DNA: TGTGCCATCAGGGGGACAGGGGATGAAAAACTGTTTTTT.

This chain uses TRBV11-2 with TRBJ2-7, with 8 nucleotides matching TRBD1. The length of the CDR3 is 18 residues. Per germline, CDR1 SGHAT and CDR2 FQNNGV. Trimming at V came to 5 bases and at J to 5 bases, leaving 20 bases not matched to a gene. CDR3 region: CASSPRPRPQGGHHEQYF. The CDR3 DNA is TGTGCCAGCAGCCCAAGACCCCGGCCACAGGGGGGACACCACGAGCAGTACTTC.

This clone was seen only once. This chain connects TRBV2 to TRBJ2-5; no reliable D call. The CDR3 consists of 13 residues. Trimming stripped 2 bases from V and 3 bases from J, with 7 bases between. Germline V gene lookup returns CDR1 SNHLY and CDR2 FYNNEI. The CDR3 loop reads CASSEHLEETQYF. The DNA of the CDR3 is TGTGCCAGCAGTGAACACTTGGAAGAGACCCAGTACTTC. The full variable domain, rest sourced from reference TRBV2 and TRBJ2-5, is EPEVTQTPSHQVTQMGQEVILRCVPISNHLYFYWYRQILGQKVEFLVSFYNNEISEKSEIFDDQFSVERPDGSNFTLKIRSTKLEDSAMYFCASSEHLEETQYFGPGTRLLVL.

The chain is built from TRBV28 and TRBJ1-2; 9 nucleotides align to TRBD1. CDR1 and CDR2 from the germline V gene are MDHEN and SYDVKM. The CDR3 has 15 residues. With 2 bases clipped from V and 7 bases from J, the junction kept 8 bases outside the gene matches. Written as DNA, the CDR3 is TGTGCCAGCAGTTTACCTACAGGGGGCGCGGGTGGCTACACCTTC. It translates to CASSLPTGGAGGYTF.

The chain recombines TRBV9 with TRBJ1-2; D is perhaps TRBD1 (5 bases). CDR3 length equals 16 residues. V was pared by 3 bases and J by 4 bases, with 19 bases between. The V gene's germline CDR1 is SGDLS and CDR2 YYNGEE. The CDR3 DNA follows: TGTGCCAGCAGCGGTGGGGGGAGGTTGGAAGGCTATGGCTACACCTTC. It is translated as CASSGGGRLEGYGYTF.

The CDR3 DNA reads TGTGCCAGCAGTGAACGCACAGCTAACTATGGCTACACCTTC. Translation gives CASSERTANYGYTF. The rearrangement uses TRBV2 and TRBJ1-2; D is unclear. V dropped 2 bases and J dropped 0 bases, with 7 bases sitting between them. The length of the CDR3 is 14 residues. Germline V gives CDR1 SNHLY, CDR2 FYNNEI.

About this clone itself: The same CDR3 arises from other DNA sequences in this sample as well. The chain is built from TRBV18 and TRBJ1-3, with D hard to call. Germline V lookup: CDR1 KGHSH, CDR2 LQKENI. The CDR3 sequence is 16 residues long. The germline V and J ends were trimmed by 1 base and 0 bases, with 10 bases remaining between them. The CDR3 sequence is CASSPRTGSSGNTIYF. DNA for the CDR3: TGTGCCAGCTCACCACGGACCGGGAGCTCTGGAAACACCATATATTTT.

CDR3 DNA: TGCGCCAGCAGCCAAGATAGCCTGGCGGGTGGCTACACCTTC. Its translation: CASSQDSLAGGYTF. The rearrangement uses TRBV4-3 and TRBJ1-2; no reliable D call. Germline CDR1 and CDR2: LGHNA and YSLEER. This CDR3 has 14 residues. The V end lost 0 bases, the J end lost 7 bases, and 12 bases lay between the germline ends.

The genes are TRBV28 and TRBJ2-1; the match to TRBD2 covers 8 bases. Looked up from germline, CDR1 is MDHEN and CDR2 is SYDVKM. V trimming: 3 bases; J trimming: 7 bases; junction bases outside the gene matches: 5. The CDR3 runs to 14 residues. CDR3 DNA: TGTGCCAGCAGTTTGGGACTAGGGGGGAATGAGCAGTTCTTC. It translates to CASSLGLGGNEQFF.

The genes are TRBV25-1 and TRBJ2-1; D possibly corresponds to TRBD1 (6 bases). Trimming removed 4 bases at V and 7 bases at J, with 11 bases between. Germline V gives CDR1 MGHDK, CDR2 SYGVNS. The CDR3 extends over 13 amino acids. The CDR3 bases are TGTGCCAGCAGTGTGGGGGCCGAGAATGAGCAGTTCTTC. It codes for CASSVGAENEQFF.

This sequence joins TRBV19 and TRBJ2-7; no reliable D call. In germline, CDR1 is LNHDA, CDR2 SQIVND (reference sequence). Trimming shortened V by 5 bases and J by 4 bases, and 12 bases separated the two germline ends. The CDR3 totals 13 residues. The CDR3 sequence is CASSVEVGYEQYF. In DNA form, the CDR3 reads TGTGCCAGTAGTGTTGAGGTGGGTTACGAGCAGTACTTC.